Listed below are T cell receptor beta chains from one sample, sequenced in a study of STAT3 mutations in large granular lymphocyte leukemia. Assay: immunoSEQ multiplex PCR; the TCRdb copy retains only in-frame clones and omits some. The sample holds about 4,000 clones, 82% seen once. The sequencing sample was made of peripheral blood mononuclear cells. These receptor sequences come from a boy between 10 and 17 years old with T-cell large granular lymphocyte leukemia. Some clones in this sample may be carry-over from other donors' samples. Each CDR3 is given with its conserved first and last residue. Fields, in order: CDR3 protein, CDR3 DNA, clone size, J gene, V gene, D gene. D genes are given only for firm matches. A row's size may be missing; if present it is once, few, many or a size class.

CDR3aa: CASSLAGSTSGNTEAFF
CDR3nt: TGCGCCAGCAGCTTGGCCGGATCTACATCGGGGAACACTGAAGCTTTCTTT
abundance: -
j_gene: TRBJ1-1
v_gene: TRBV5-1
d_gene: -

CDR3aa: CASSYQDWVDYGYTF
CDR3nt: TGTGCCAGCAGTTATCAGGACTGGGTAGACTATGGCTACACCTTC
abundance: -
j_gene: TRBJ1-2
v_gene: TRBV6-6
d_gene: -

CDR3aa: CASSPVVQFYGYTF
CDR3nt: TGTGCCAGCAGCCCCGTGGTACAGTTCTATGGCTACACCTTC
abundance: few
j_gene: TRBJ1-2
v_gene: TRBV7-2
d_gene: -

CDR3aa: CASSPSGNTEAFF
CDR3nt: TGCGCCAGCAGCCCCTCGGGGAACACTGAAGCTTTCTTT
abundance: -
j_gene: TRBJ1-1
v_gene: TRBV5-1
d_gene: -

CDR3aa: CAWSSGSSYEQYF
CDR3nt: TGTGCCTGGAGTTCTGGGAGCTCCTACGAGCAGTACTTC
abundance: -
j_gene: TRBJ2-7
v_gene: TRBV30
d_gene: -

CDR3aa: CAWSMGTRDTGELFF
CDR3nt: TGTGCCTGGAGCATGGGGACTAGAGACACCGGGGAGCTGTTTTTT
abundance: -
j_gene: TRBJ2-2
v_gene: TRBV30
d_gene: TRBD2

CDR3aa: CASSEGQGAAYEQYF
CDR3nt: TGTGCCAGCAGTGAGGGACAGGGGGCCGCCTACGAGCAGTACTTC
abundance: -
j_gene: TRBJ2-7
v_gene: TRBV6-1
d_gene: TRBD1

CDR3aa: CASSLDGGSRYNEQFF
CDR3nt: TGCGCCAGCAGCTTGGATGGCGGGAGCAGATACAATGAGCAGTTCTTC
abundance: once
j_gene: TRBJ2-1
v_gene: TRBV5-1
d_gene: TRBD2

CDR3aa: CASSLVYKGIYGYTF
CDR3nt: TGTGCCAGCAGCTTGGTCTACAAGGGGATCTATGGCTACACCTTC
abundance: -
j_gene: TRBJ1-2
v_gene: TRBV5-6
d_gene: -

CDR3aa: CASSPLGGTSTDTQYF
CDR3nt: TGTGCCAGCAGCCCCCTGGGGGGGACTAGCACAGATACGCAGTATTTT
abundance: -
j_gene: TRBJ2-3
v_gene: TRBV7-9
d_gene: TRBD2